This entry lists 3 T cell receptor beta chains sequenced from one sample in a study of blood T cell repertoires in COVID-19. This table comes from immunoSEQ multiplex PCR, and its TCRdb copy is limited to in-frame clones, with some not included. There are hundreds of thousands of clones in the sample; 88% occur only once, and about 1% lies in the top ten. Sequenced: PBMCs or T cells enriched from blood (not recorded which). Every receptor here comes from a woman younger than 45 who had recovered from COVID-19.

This rearrangement joins TRBV9 to TRBJ1-1, with TRBD1 matching over 7 bases. Trimming removed 0 bases from V and 1 base from J; junction bases left unmatched: 3. The germline CDR1 and CDR2 sequences are SGDLS and YYNGEE. CDR3 length: 15 residues. CDR3 loop: CASSVGGQRNTEAFF. The CDR3 region has the DNA TGTGCCAGCAGCGTAGGGGGACAGCGGAACACTGAAGCTTTCTTT.

The chain employs TRBV28 and TRBJ2-3; the D is unclear. The length of the CDR3 is 16 residues. Germline V gene sequence: CDR1 MDHEN, CDR2 SYDVKM. V was trimmed by 4 bases and J by 1 base, leaving 15 bases between them. CDR3 sequence: CASSYGVAERTDTQYF. In DNA form, the CDR3 reads TGTGCCAGCAGTTACGGCGTCGCGGAACGCACAGATACGCAGTATTTT.

V gene TRBV11-3 combines with J gene TRBJ2-1; D is perhaps TRBD1 (8 bases). Germline CDR1 is SGHNT and CDR2 is YENEEA. V gave up 1 base and J gave up 4 bases, with 11 bases separating them. This CDR3 contains 15 residues. CDR3 nucleotides: TGTGCCAGCAGCTTAGCACAGGGGGGGTACAATGAGCAGTTCTTC. Translation: CASSLAQGGYNEQFF.